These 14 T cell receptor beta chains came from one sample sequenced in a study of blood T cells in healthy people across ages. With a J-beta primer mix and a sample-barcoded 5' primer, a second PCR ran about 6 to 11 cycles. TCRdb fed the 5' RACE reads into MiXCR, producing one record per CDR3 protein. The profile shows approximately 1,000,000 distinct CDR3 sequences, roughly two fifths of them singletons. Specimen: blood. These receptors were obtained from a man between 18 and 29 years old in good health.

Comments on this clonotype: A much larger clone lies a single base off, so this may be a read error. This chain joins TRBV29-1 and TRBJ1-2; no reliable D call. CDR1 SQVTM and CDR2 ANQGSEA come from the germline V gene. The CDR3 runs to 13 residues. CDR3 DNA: TGCGGCGTTGAAGATACAAGGGTCTATGGCTACACCTTC. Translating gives CGVEDTRVYGYTF.

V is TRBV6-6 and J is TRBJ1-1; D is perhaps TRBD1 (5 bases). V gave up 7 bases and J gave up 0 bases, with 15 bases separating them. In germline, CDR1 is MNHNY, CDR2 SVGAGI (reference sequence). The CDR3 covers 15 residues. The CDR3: CASTNRGTMNTEAFF. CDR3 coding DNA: TGTGCCAGCACTAACCGCGGGACCATGAACACTGAAGCTTTCTTT.

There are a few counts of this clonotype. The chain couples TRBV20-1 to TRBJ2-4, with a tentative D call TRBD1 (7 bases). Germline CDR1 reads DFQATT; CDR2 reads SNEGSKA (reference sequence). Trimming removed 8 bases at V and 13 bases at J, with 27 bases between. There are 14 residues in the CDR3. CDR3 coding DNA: TGCAGTACCAAACCCAGGGCCCTCAGGGGGGAGCAGTACTTC. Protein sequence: CSTKPRALRGEQYF.

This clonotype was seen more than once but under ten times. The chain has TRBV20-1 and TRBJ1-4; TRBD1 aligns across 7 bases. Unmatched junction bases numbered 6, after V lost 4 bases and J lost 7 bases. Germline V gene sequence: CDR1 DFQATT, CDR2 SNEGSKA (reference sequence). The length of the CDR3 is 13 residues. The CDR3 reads CSATRQGGEKLFF. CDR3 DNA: TGCAGTGCTACCAGACAGGGAGGTGAAAAACTGTTTTTT.

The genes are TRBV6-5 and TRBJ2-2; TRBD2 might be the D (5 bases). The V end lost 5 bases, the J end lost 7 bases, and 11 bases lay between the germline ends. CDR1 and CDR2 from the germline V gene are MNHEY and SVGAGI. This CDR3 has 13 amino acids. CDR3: CASSGGWIGELFF. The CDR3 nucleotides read TGTGCCAGCAGTGGCGGGTGGATCGGGGAGCTGTTTTTT.

The CDR3 DNA is TGTGCCAGCAGCCCAACCCAGCTTGTCGACAATGAGCAGTACTTC. Amino acid sequence: CASSPTQLVDNEQYF. This rearrangement joins TRBV7-9 to TRBJ2-7, with D unresolved. Trimming shortened V by 5 bases and J by 7 bases, and 21 bases separated the two germline ends. From germline, CDR1 is SEHNR and CDR2 FQNEAQ (reference sequence). The CDR3 contains 15 residues.

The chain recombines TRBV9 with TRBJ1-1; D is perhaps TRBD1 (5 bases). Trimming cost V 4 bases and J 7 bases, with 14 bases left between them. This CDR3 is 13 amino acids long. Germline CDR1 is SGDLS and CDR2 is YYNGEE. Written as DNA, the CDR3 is TGTGCCAGCAGCACATGGGGGACGAGTGAAGCTTTCTTT. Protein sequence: CASSTWGTSEAFF.

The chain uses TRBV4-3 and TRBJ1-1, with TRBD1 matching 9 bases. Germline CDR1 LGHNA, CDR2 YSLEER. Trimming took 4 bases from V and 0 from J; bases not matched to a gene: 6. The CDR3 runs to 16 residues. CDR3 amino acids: CASSRDRVALNTEAFF. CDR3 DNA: TGCGCCAGCAGCCGGGACAGGGTTGCCTTGAACACTGAAGCTTTCTTT.

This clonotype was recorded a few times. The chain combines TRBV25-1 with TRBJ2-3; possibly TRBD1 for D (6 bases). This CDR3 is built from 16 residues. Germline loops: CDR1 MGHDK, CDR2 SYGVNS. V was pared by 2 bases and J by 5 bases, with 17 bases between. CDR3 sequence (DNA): TGTGCCAGCAGTGAAATAGGGGACATCACGGGAGATACGCAGTATTTT. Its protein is CASSEIGDITGDTQYF.

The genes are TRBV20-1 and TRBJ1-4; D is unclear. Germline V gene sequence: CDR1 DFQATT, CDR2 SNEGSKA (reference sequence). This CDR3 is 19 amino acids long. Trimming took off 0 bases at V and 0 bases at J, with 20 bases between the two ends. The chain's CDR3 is CSARDLPIWTAPTNEKLFF. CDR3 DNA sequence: TGCAGTGCTAGAGATTTGCCCATTTGGACGGCACCAACTAATGAAAAACTGTTTTTT.

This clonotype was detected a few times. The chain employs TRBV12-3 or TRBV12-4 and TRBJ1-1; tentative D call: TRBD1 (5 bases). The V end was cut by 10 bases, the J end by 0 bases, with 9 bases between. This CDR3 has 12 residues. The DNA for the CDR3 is TGTGCCACCCAAGGGGTGAACACTGAAGCTTTCTTT. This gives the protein CATQGVNTEAFF.

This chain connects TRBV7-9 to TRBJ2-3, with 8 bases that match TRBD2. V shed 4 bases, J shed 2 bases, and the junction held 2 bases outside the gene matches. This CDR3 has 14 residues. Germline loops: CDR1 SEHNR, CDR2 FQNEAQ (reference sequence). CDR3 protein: CASSSGGFTDTQYF. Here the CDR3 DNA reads TGTGCCAGCAGCTCGGGGGGGTTCACAGATACGCAGTATTTT.

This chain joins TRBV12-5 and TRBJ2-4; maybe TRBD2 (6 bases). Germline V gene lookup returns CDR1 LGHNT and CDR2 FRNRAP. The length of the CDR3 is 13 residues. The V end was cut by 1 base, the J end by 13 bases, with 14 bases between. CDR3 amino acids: CASGLDPWREQYF. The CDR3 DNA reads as TGTGCTAGTGGTTTGGATCCCTGGAGGGAGCAGTACTTC.

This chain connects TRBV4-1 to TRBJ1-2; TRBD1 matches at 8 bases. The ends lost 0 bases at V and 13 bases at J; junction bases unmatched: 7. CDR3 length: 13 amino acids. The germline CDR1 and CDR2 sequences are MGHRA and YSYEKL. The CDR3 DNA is TGCGCCAGCAGCCAAGATCTGGACAGGGTCTCCACCTTC. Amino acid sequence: CASSQDLDRVSTF.